The 6 T cell receptor beta chains reported below all come from one sample, sequenced in a study of blood T cell repertoires in COVID-19. TCRdb's table, derived via immunoSEQ multiplex PCR, lists solely in-frame clones and lacks some. The data hold about 260,000 clones, with roughly 90% observed a single time. The sequenced sample consisted of peripheral blood. The receptors originated from a human donor in a cohort sampled during active COVID-19.

J is TRBJ2-7 and V is TRBV27; the match to TRBD1 covers 8 bases. This CDR3 comprises 11 residues. Trimming took 6 bases from V and 6 from J; bases not matched to a gene: 1. Germline CDR1 and CDR2: MNHEY and SMNVEV (reference sequence). The CDR3 coding sequence is TGTGCCAGCAGCACAGGGGGCGAGCAGTACTTC. Translating gives CASSTGGEQYF.

V is TRBV5-6 and J is TRBJ1-2, with TRBD1 identical over 8 bases. V lost 4 bases, J lost 4 bases, and 6 bases stayed unmatched. The CDR3 has 14 residues. CDR1 and CDR2 (germline): SGHDT, YYEEEE. In DNA form, the CDR3 reads TGTGCCAGCAGCCTCCGACAGGGGAGCTATGGCTACACCTTC. Protein: CASSLRQGSYGYTF.

This clone was observed a few times. CDR3 sequence: CAAQTGRYGYTF. DNA for the CDR3: TGTGCCGCCCAGACAGGGCGGTATGGCTACACCTTC. V gene TRBV28 combines with J gene TRBJ1-2; TRBD1 matches at 7 bases. Germline assignment: CDR1 MDHEN and CDR2 SYDVKM. CDR3 size: 12 residues. V gave up 11 bases and J gave up 5 bases; unmatched junction bases: 8.

The J gene is TRBJ2-3, the V gene TRBV19; D is possibly TRBD2 (5 bases). Trimming removed 3 bases at V and 2 bases at J, with 12 bases between. The CDR3 sequence is 15 residues long. Germline CDR1 is LNHDA and CDR2 is SQIVND (reference sequence). Here the CDR3 DNA reads TGTGCCAGTAGTATCCCTGGACTTGTCACAGATACGCAGTATTTT. Translating gives CASSIPGLVTDTQYF. The variable domain in full, completed from reference TRBV19 and TRBJ2-3, reads DGGITQSPKYLFRKEGQNVTLSCEQNLNHDAMYWYRQDPGQGLRLIYYSQIVNDFQKGDIAEGYSVSREKKESFPLTVTSAQKNPTAFYLCASSIPGLVTDTQYFGPGTRLTVL.

The V call is TRBV28, the J call TRBJ2-4; no firm D call. The V end lost 4 bases, the J end lost 0 bases, and 10 bases lay between the germline ends. CDR3 length: 15 residues. Germline loops: CDR1 MDHEN, CDR2 SYDVKM. CDR3 DNA sequence: TGTGCCAGCAGTTATGCAGTGGTAGCCAAAAACATTCAGTACTTC. Translated: CASSYAVVAKNIQYF.

This chain connects TRBV19 to TRBJ2-1, with 9 bases identical to TRBD2. Germline V gene data show CDR1 as LNHDA and CDR2 as SQIVND (reference sequence). CDR3 size: 15 residues. Germline trimming cut 3 bases from V and 7 bases from J; bases unmatched to any gene: 7. This CDR3 is CASSIQVAGENEQFF. The CDR3 DNA sequence: TGTGCCAGTAGTATCCAGGTAGCGGGAGAAAATGAGCAGTTCTTC.